This passage covers 4 T cell receptor beta chains from one sample sequenced in a study of beta chain features in type 1 diabetes. Expressed TCRB transcripts were sequenced because the isolated RNA had all been reverse transcribed beforehand. The assay was immunoSEQ multiplex PCR, and TCRdb's table has in-frame clones only and misses some. The repertoire has 220,000 or so clones, 68% of them found once; the top ten carry almost 0.055%. Source material: naive CD4+ T cells from blood. Every receptor here comes from a man aged 25-45 years in good health.

V usage is TRBV30 and J usage is TRBJ1-1; D gene ambiguous. The germline gives CDR1 GTSNPN, CDR2 SVGIG (reference sequence). V was clipped by 0 bases and J by 2 bases, with 13 bases between them. CDR3 length: 15 residues. The CDR3 DNA is TGTGCCTGGAGTGTACTGAACAGAATCAACACTGAAGCTTTCTTT. Its protein product is CAWSVLNRINTEAFF.

A few counts support this clone. Other DNA sequences in this sample translate to the same CDR3. The chain carries TRBV30 and TRBJ2-7; D is ambiguous. Trimming left V 0 bases short and J 0 bases short, with 3 bases between. The CDR3 runs to 12 residues. Germline CDR1 reads GTSNPN; CDR2 reads SVGIG (reference sequence). The CDR3 sequence is CAWSVRSYEQYF. The CDR3 coding sequence is TGTGCCTGGAGTGTCCGCTCCTACGAGCAGTACTTC.

The chain is built from TRBV9 and TRBJ2-5; TRBD1 agrees at 7 bases. CDR1 and CDR2 from the germline V gene are SGDLS and YYNGEE. The CDR3 runs to 14 residues. J gave up 9 bases and V 4 bases, and 12 bases lay outside the gene matches. The CDR3 sequence: CASSSRTGAGAQYF. DNA of the CDR3: TGTGCCAGCAGCTCAAGGACAGGCGCCGGGGCCCAGTACTTC.

This chain joins TRBV7-9 and TRBJ1-4; 7 bases fit TRBD1. Losses at the gene ends were 8 bases for V and 5 bases for J; bases not matched to a gene: 11. This CDR3 comprises 15 residues. The V gene's germline CDR1 is SEHNR and CDR2 FQNEAQ (reference sequence). The DNA of the CDR3 is TGTGCCAGCGTCATGCCCGGGACAGAGAATGAAAAACTGTTTTTT. Translated: CASVMPGTENEKLFF.